The clone carrying this T cell receptor (beta chain) appeared many times. The target antigen is unknown. The data belong to a study of T cells in Graves' hyperthyroidism and ophthalmopathy. Broader study findings: Stable hyperthyroidism and ophthalmopathy were separated using 13 V-J signatures. Among thyroid clonotypes expanded above 0.001, most also appeared in blood.

Regions amplified from RNA transcripts were the TCR beta CDR3 regions. The HTBI primer set served for first-round RT-PCR of the TCR CDR3. TCRdb reprocessed the multiplex PCR reads via MiXCR and lists one record per CDR3 protein. The table has some 510,000 distinct CDR3 sequences, approximately 44% seen once. The CDR3 spans 15 residues. In germline, CDR1 is MGHRA, CDR2 YSYEKL. Deletions cut 0 bases from V and 3 bases from J, with 12 bases between. Patients were aged 18 to 65, had disease duration under 2 months, and had newly diagnosed hyperthyroidism. Uncontrolled infection, other autoimmune disease, pregnancy or lactation disqualified patients from enrolment.

The sequence was collected from a woman aged 18-29 years with Graves' hyperthyroidism. This chain links TRBV4-1 with TRBJ2-7, with D possibly TRBD2 on 6 matching bases. The sample comprised peripheral blood or thyroid tissue (not recorded which). This chain's CDR3 is CASSQEGLALYEQYF. The CDR3 nucleotides read TGCGCCAGCAGCCAAGAGGGACTGGCCCTCTACGAGCAGTACTTC.